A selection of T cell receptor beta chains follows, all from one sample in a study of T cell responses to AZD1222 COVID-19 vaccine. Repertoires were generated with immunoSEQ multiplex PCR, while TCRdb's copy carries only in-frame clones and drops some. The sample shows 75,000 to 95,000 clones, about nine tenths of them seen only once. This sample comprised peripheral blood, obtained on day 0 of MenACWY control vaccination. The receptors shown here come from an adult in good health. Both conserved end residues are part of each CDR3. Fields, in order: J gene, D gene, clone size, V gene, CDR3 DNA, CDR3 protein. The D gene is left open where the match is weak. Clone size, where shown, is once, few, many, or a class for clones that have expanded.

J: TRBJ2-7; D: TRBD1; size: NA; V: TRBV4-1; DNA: TGCGCCAGCAGCCAAGCCCAGGGGGCGAGTGAGCAGTACTTC; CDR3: CASSQAQGASEQYF
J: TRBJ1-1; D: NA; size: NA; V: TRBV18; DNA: TGTGCCAGCTCACCCCAGGGGAGATACGCTGAAGCTTTCTTT; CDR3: CASSPQGRYAEAFF
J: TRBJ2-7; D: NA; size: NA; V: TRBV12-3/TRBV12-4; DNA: TGTGCCAGCAGTAGACAGCAATCCTACGAGCAGTACTTC; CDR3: CASSRQQSYEQYF
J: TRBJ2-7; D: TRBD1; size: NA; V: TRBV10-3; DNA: TGTGCCATCAGTACCGGGACAGGGGGCGGGTACGAGCAGTACTTC; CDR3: CAISTGTGGGYEQYF
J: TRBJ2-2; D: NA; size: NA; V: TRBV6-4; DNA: TGTGCCAGCAGCTGGACGGTGAACACCGGGGAGCTGTTTTTT; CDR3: CASSWTVNTGELFF
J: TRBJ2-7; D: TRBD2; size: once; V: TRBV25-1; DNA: TGTGCCAGCAGTGAGACCGGGACTAGCGTCTGCGAGCAGTACTTC; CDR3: CASSETGTSVCEQYF
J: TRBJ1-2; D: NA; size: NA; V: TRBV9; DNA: TGTGCCAGCAGCGTAGGTTCGAGCAGGGCTCAGGATGGCTACACCTTC; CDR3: CASSVGSSRAQDGYTF
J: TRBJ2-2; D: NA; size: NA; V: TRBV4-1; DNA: TGCGCCAGCAGCCAAGAGCGAGGGGACACCGGGGAGCTGTTTTTT; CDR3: CASSQERGDTGELFF
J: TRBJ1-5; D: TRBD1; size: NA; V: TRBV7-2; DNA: TGTGCCAGCAGCCGGGACAGTGGTGCGCCCCAGCATTTT; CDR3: CASSRDSGAPQHF
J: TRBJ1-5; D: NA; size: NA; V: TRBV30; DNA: TGTGCCTGGAGTCTGAATAGCAATCAGCCCCAGCATTTT; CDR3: CAWSLNSNQPQHF
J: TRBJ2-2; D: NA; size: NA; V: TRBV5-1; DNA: TGCGCCAGCAGCTATTCCGGGGAGCTGTTTTTT; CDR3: CASSYSGELFF
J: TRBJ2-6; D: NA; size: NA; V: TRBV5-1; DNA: TGCGCCAGCAGCTTACAGGGTACTGGGGCCAACGTCCTGACTTTC; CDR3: CASSLQGTGANVLTF
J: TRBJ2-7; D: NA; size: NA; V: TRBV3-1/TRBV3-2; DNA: TGTGCCAGCAGCGCGGTTGAACTACGAAAGCAGTACTTC; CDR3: CASSAVELRKQYF
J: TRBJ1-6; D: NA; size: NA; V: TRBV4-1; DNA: TGCGCCAGCAGGTTACAGGGCGAAAATTCACCCCTCCACTTT; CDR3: CASRLQGENSPLHF
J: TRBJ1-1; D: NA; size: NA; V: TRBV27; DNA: TGTGCCAGCAGTTCGGGGTGGGACACTGAAGCTTTCTTT; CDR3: CASSSGWDTEAFF
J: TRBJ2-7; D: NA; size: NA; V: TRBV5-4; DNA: TGTGCCAGCAGCTTCCAGGGGTACGAGCAGTACTTC; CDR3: CASSFQGYEQYF
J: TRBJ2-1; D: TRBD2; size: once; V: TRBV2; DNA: TGTGCCAGCAGTGAGGGACTAGGGGAGCAGTTCTTC; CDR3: CASSEGLGEQFF
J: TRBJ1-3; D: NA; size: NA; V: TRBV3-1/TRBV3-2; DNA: TGTGCCAGCAGCCCAGGCGGGGGGCGCGAAGGAAACACCATATATTTT; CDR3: CASSPGGGREGNTIYF
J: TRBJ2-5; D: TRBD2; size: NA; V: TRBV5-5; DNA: TGTGCCAGCAGCCCGCCGGGACTAGCAGCAGAGACCCAGTACTTC; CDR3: CASSPPGLAAETQYF
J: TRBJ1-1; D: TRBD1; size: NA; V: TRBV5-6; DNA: TGTGCCAGCAGCCCGAAGGTGACAGGGTCTGAAGCTTTCTTT; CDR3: CASSPKVTGSEAFF
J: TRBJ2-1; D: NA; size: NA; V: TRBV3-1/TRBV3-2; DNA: TGTGCCAGCAGCCAGGAGGGGTGGGGCTCCTACAATGAGCAGTTCTTC; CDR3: CASSQEGWGSYNEQFF
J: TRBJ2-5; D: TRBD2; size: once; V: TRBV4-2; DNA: TGTGCCAGCAGCCAAGACCTCTCGGGGGGGGCTACTCAAGAGACCCAGTACTTC; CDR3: CASSQDLSGGATQETQYF
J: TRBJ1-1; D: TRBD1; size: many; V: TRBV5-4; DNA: TGTGCCAGCAGCTTGGATCTCGGTGTTTACGGGACAGGGAACACTGAAGCTTTCTTT; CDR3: CASSLDLGVYGTGNTEAFF
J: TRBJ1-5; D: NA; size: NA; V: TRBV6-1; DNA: TGTGCCAGCAGTGAACAGGGTTCGAGCAATCAGCCCCAGCATTTT; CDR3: CASSEQGSSNQPQHF
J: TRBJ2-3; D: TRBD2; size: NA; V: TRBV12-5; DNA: TGTGCTAGTGGTTCTCAACGGGGACTAGACACAGATACGCAGTATTTT; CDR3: CASGSQRGLDTDTQYF
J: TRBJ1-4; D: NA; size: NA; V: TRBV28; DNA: TGTGCCAGCAGTTCAGGGGCGGGGTACGAAAAACTGTTTTTT; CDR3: CASSSGAGYEKLFF
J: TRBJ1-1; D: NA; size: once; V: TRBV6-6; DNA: TGTGCCCCCCGGGCTGAAGCTTTCTTT; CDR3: CAPRAEAFF
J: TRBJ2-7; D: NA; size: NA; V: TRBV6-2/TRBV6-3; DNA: TGTGCCAGCAGCCCGGGACGGAGCTCCTACGAGCAGTACTTC; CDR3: CASSPGRSSYEQYF
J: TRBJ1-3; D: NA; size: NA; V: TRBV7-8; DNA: TGTGCCAGCAGCAGAAATCGGGGGTCATCTGGAAACACCATATATTTT; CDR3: CASSRNRGSSGNTIYF
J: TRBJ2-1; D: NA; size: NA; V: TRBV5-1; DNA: TGCGCCAGCAGCTTGGCCACTCGACCCAATGAGCAGTTCTTC; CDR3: CASSLATRPNEQFF
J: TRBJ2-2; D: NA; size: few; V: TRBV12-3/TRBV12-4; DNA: TGTGCCAGCAGTCGCCCCGGGGAGCTGTTTTTT; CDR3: CASSRPGELFF
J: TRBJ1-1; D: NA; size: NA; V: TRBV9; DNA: TGTGCCAGCAGCGTAGTGGGACAAAACACTGAAGCTTTCTTT; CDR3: CASSVVGQNTEAFF
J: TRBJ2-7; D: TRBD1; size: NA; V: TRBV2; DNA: TGTGCCAGCAGCTATGGGACAGGCTACGAGCAGTACTTC; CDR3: CASSYGTGYEQYF
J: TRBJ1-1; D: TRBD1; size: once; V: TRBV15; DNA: TGTGCCACCAGAGCGGGACAGATTAACACTGAAGCTTTCTTT; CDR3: CATRAGQINTEAFF
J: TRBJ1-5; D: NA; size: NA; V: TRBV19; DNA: TGTGCCAGTAGTATTAATCACAATAGCAATCAGCCCCAGCATTTT; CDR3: CASSINHNSNQPQHF
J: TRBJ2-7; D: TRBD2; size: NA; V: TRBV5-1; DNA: TGCGCCAGCAGCTTGGGGGGCGGGGGCTACGAGCAGTACTTC; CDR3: CASSLGGGGYEQYF
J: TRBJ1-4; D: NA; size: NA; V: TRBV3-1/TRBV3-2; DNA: TGTGCCAGCAGCCAAGAAGGACATTGGGAAAAACTGTTTTTT; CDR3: CASSQEGHWEKLFF
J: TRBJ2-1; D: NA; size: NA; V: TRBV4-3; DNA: TGCGCCAGCAGCCAAGATACCGGGGGCCGCTACAATGAGCAGTTCTTC; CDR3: CASSQDTGGRYNEQFF
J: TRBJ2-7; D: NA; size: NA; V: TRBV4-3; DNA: TGCGCCAGCAGCCAAGACAGGGCAAGCTCCTACGAGCAGTACTTC; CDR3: CASSQDRASSYEQYF
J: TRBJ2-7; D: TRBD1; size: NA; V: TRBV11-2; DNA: TGTGCCAGCAGTTTCCCTTTAGAGACAGGGGTTCACTCCTACGAGCAGTACTTC; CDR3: CASSFPLETGVHSYEQYF
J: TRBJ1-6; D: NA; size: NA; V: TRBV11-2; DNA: TGTGCCAGCAGCGGCGGCGGTAGGGCCTCCTATAATTCACCCCTCCACTTT; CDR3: CASSGGGRASYNSPLHF
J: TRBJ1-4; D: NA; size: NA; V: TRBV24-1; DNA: TGTGCCACCAGTGATCAACTCGGGGGTATTAGGGCTAATGAAAAACTGTTTTTT; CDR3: CATSDQLGGIRANEKLFF
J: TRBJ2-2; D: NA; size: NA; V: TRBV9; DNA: TGTGCCAGCAGCCGAATTGGCAGGGACGGCGGGGAGCTGTTTTTT; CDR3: CASSRIGRDGGELFF
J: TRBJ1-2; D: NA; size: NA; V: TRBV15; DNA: TGTGCCACCAGCCCCCGAGATTTCTATGGCTACACCTTC; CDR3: CATSPRDFYGYTF
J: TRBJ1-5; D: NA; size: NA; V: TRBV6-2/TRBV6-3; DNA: TGTGCCAGCAGTTTTGCCGGTAGGAACCCGCCAAAGCCCCAGCATTTT; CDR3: CASSFAGRNPPKPQHF
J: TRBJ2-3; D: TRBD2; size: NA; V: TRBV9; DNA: TGTGCCAGCAGCTTCAGCGGGGGGAACACAGATACGCAGTATTTT; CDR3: CASSFSGGNTDTQYF
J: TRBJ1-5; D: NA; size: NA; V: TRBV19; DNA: TGTGCCAGTAGTGATGAGGGGAGCTATTTTCAGCCCCAGCATTTT; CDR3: CASSDEGSYFQPQHF
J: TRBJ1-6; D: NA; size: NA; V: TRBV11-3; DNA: TGTGCCAGCAGCTTAGATATTAATTCACCCCTCCACTTT; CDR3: CASSLDINSPLHF